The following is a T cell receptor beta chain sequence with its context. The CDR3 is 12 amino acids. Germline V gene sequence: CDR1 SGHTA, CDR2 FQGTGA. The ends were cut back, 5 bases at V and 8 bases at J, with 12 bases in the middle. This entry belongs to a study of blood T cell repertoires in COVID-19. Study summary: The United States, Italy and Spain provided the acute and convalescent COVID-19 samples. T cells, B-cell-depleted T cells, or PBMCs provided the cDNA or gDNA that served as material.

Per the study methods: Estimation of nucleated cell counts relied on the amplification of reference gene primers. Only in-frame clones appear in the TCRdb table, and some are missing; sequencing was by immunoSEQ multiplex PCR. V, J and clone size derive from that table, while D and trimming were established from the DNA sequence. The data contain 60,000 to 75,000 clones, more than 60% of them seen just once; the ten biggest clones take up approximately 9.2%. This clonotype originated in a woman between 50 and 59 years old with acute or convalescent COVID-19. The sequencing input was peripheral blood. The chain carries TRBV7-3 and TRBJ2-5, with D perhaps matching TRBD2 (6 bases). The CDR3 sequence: CASSPMGGTQYF. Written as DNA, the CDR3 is TGTGCCAGCAGCCCCATGGGGGGAACCCAGTACTTC.